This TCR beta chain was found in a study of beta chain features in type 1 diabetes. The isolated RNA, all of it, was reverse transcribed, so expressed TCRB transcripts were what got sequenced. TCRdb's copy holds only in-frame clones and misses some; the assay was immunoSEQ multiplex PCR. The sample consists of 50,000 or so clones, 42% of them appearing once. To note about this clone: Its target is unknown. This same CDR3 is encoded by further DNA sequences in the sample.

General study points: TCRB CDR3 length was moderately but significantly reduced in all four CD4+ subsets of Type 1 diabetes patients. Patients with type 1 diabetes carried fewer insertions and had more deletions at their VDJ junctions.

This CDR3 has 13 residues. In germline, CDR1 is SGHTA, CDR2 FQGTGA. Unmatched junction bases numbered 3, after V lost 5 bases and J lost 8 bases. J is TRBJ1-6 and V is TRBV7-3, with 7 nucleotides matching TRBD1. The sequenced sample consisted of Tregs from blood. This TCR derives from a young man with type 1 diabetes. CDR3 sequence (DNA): TGTGCCAGCAGCCTCACAGGGGATTCACCCCTCCACTTT. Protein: CASSLTGDSPLHF.